This T cell receptor (beta chain) was captured by sequencing in a study of blood T cell repertoires in COVID-19. The overall study: Sources were T cells, B-cell-depleted T cells, or PBMCs; the material itself was cDNA or gDNA.

The CDR3 is 16 residues long. V shed 4 bases, J shed 1 base, and the junction held 2 bases outside the gene matches. CDR1 is SGHAT and CDR2 is FQNNGV in the germline V gene. This clone turned up a few times. Original processing methods: The authors estimated nucleated cell counts from reference gene primer amplification. TCRdb's copy holds only in-frame clones and misses some; the assay was immunoSEQ multiplex PCR. From that table come the V and J calls and clone size; the DNA was used to work out D and trimming. The sample consists of 300,000 or so clones, approximately 90% of them appearing once. This receptor was identified in a woman aged 25 to 39 with COVID-19, enrolled during active disease. J is TRBJ2-1 and V is TRBV11-2; 12 bases agree with TRBD2. Sample: peripheral blood. CDR3 sequence reads: CASSSTSGRSYNEQFF. The CDR3 DNA reads as TGTGCCAGCAGCTCTACTAGCGGGAGGTCCTACAATGAGCAGTTCTTC. The whole variable domain, remainder taken from reference TRBV11-2 and TRBJ2-1, is EAGVAQSPRYKIIEKRQSVAFWCNPISGHATLYWYQQILGQGPKLLIQFQNNGVVDDSQLPKDRFSAERLKGVDSTLKIQPAKLEDSAVYLCASSSTSGRSYNEQFFGPGTRLTVL.